This T cell receptor beta chain was captured by sequencing in a study of shared clonotypes between healthy human individuals. Study background: A couple of women and a few men aged 18 to 49 made up the donors. Study-level points and caveats: An effect of sequencing depth on clonotype sharing among donors was expected. When compared with the clonotypes that were shared by all four sorted-subset donors, the non-shared clonotypes turned out to have lower generation probabilities.

A note on this clone: Its target is not known.

The CDR3 contains 11 residues. Germline loops: CDR1 GTSNPN, CDR2 SVGIG (reference sequence). The germline V and J ends were trimmed by 2 bases and 4 bases, with 5 bases remaining between them. The data were produced by immunoSEQ multiplex PCR, yet TCRdb's version contains in-frame clones alone and is incomplete. The top ten hold roughly 1.5% of the sample, which has about 1 million clones, about 75% seen once. Material for sequencing was memory CD4+ T cells sorted from blood. Subset reported: CD45RA-negative fraction. The chain is built from TRBV30 and TRBJ2-5; no definite D call. This receptor was identified in a man between 18 and 35 years old in good health. The CDR3 DNA follows: TGTGCCTGGAGTCCCGGAGAGACCCAGTACTTC. The encoded protein is CAWSPGETQYF.